A single T cell receptor (beta chain) is shown here with its context. This entry is derived from a study of blood T cell repertoires in COVID-19. TCRdb's copy holds only in-frame clones and misses some; the assay was immunoSEQ multiplex PCR. The profile shows roughly 150,000 clones, 65% to 85% of them singletons. Germline lookup yields CDR1 GTSNPN and CDR2 SVGIG (reference sequence). The V and J ends lost 3 bases and 0 bases, in that order; junction bases with no gene match: 5. This CDR3 spans 17 amino acids. The rearrangement uses TRBV30 and TRBJ2-6, with 10 positions matching TRBD1. This clonotype was sampled from a woman aged 70 to 79 who had recovered from COVID-19. The sample comprised peripheral blood. The CDR3 protein is CAWSSDRGFSGANVLTF. The CDR3 region has the DNA TGTGCCTGGAGCTCGGACAGGGGGTTCTCTGGGGCCAACGTCCTGACTTTC.